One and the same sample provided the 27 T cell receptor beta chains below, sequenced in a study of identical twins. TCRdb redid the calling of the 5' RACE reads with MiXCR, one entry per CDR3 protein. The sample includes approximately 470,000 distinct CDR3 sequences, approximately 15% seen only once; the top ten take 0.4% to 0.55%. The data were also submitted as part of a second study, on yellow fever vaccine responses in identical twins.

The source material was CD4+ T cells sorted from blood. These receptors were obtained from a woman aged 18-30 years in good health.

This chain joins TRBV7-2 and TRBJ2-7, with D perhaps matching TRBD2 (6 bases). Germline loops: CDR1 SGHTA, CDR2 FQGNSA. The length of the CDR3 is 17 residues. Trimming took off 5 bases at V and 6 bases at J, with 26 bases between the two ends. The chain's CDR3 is CASSLTGRTSVLSEQYF. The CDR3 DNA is TGTGCCAGCAGCCTCACCGGGAGAACCAGTGTCCTTTCCGAGCAGTACTTC.

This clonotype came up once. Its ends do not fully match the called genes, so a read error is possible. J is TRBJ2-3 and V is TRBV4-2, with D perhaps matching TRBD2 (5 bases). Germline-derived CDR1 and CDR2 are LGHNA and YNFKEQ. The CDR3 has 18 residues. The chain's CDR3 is CAISPGIRSGRSTDTQYF. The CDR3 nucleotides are TGTGCCATCAGCCCCGGGATTCGCTCCGGTCGTAGCACAGATACGCAGTATTTT.

The CDR3 nucleotides read TGCGCCAGCAGGAAAACCAAGACAGTTACGAGCTCCTACAATGAGCAGTTCTTC. This encodes CASRKTKTVTSSYNEQFF. The chain links TRBV5-1 to TRBJ2-1; a weak D match, TRBD1 (5 bases). CDR1 and CDR2 (germline): SGHRS, YFSETQ. V dropped 5 bases and J dropped 0 bases, with 21 bases sitting between them. This CDR3 spans 18 amino acids. The whole variable domain, remainder taken from reference TRBV5-1 and TRBJ2-1, is KAGVTQTPRYLIKTRGQQVTLSCSPISGHRSVSWYQQTPGQGLQFLFEYFSETQRNKGNFPGRFSGRQFSNSRSEMNVSTLELGDSALYLCASRKTKTVTSSYNEQFFGPGTRLTVL.

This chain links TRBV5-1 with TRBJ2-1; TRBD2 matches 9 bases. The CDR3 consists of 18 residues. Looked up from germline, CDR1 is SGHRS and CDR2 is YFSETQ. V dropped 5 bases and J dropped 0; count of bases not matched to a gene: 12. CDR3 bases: TGCGCCAGCAGTTTGCGACTAGCGGAGAGGGGCTCCTACAATGAGCAGTTCTTC. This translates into CASSLRLAERGSYNEQFF.

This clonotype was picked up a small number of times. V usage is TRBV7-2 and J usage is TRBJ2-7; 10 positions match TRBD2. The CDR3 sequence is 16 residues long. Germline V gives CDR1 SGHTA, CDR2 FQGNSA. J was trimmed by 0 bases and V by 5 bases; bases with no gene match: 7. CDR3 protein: CASSRTSGVSSYEQYF. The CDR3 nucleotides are TGTGCCAGCAGCCGAACTAGCGGGGTGAGCTCCTACGAGCAGTACTTC.

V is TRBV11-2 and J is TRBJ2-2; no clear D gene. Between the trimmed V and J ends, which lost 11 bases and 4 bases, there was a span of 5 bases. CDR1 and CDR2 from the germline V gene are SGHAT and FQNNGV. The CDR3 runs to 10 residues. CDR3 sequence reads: CAGTTGELFF. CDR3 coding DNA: TGTGCCGGCACCACCGGGGAGCTGTTTTTT. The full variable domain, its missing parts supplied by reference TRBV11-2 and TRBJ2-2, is EAGVAQSPRYKIIEKRQSVAFWCNPISGHATLYWYQQILGQGPKLLIQFQNNGVVDDSQLPKDRFSAERLKGVDSTLKIQPAKLEDSAVYLCAGTTGELFFGEGSRLTVL.

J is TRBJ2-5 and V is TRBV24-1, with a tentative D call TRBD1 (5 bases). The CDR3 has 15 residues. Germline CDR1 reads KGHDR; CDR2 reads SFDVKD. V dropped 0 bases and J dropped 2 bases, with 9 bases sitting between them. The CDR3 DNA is TGTGCCACCAGTGATTTGGGGGCCTCGCAAGAGACCCAGTACTTC. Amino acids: CATSDLGASQETQYF.

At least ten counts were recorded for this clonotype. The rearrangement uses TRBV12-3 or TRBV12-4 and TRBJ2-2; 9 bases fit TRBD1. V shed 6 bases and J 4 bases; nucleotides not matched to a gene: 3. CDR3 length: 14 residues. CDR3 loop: CASRTGGGTGELFF. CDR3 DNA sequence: TGTGCCAGCAGAACAGGGGGCGGCACCGGGGAGCTGTTTTTT.

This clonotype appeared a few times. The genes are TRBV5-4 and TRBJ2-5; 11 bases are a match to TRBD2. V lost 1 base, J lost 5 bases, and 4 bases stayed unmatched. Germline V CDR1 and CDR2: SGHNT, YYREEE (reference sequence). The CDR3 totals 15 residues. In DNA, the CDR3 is TGTGCCAGCAGCTTGACGTCTAGCGGGGGGGAGACCCAGTACTTC. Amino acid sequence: CASSLTSSGGETQYF.

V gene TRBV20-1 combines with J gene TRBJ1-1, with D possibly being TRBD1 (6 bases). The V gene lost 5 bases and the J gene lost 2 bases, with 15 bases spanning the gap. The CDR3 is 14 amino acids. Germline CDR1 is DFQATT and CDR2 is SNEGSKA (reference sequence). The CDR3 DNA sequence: TGCAGTGCTCCTCGTATGGACAGCAACACTGAAGCTTTCTTT. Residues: CSAPRMDSNTEAFF.

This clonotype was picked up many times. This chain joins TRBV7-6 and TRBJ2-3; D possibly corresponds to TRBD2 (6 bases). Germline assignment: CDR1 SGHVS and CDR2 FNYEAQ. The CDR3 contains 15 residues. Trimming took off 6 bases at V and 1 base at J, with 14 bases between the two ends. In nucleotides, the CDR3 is TGTGCCAGCAGTCCCCGGGACTTCGGCACAGATACGCAGTATTTT. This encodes CASSPRDFGTDTQYF.

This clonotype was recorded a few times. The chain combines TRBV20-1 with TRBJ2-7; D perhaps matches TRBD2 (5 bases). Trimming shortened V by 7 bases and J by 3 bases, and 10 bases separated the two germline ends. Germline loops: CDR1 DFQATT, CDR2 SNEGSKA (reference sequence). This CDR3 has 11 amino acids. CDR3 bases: TGCAGTGTCACTAGTGACTACGAGCAGTACTTC. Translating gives CSVTSDYEQYF.

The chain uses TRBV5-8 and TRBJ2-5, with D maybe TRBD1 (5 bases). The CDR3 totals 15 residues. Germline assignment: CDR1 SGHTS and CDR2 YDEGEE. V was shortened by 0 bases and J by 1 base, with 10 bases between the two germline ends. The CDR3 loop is CASSLERRAQETQYF. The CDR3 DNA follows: TGTGCCAGCAGCTTGGAACGCAGGGCCCAAGAGACCCAGTACTTC.

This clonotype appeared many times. The CDR3 coding sequence is TGCGCCAGCAGCTTTAACAGCGGGACATTCTACGAGCAGTACTTC. It specifies CASSFNSGTFYEQYF. The rearrangement uses TRBV5-1 and TRBJ2-7, with a possible D match to TRBD2 (7 bases). Trimming took off 2 bases at V and 3 bases at J, with 15 bases between the two ends. Looked up from germline, CDR1 is SGHRS and CDR2 is YFSETQ. The CDR3 runs to 15 residues.

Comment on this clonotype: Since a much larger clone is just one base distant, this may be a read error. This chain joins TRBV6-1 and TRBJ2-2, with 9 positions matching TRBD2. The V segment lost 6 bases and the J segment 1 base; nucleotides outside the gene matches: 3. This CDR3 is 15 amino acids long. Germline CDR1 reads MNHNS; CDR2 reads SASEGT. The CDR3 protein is CASRGTSRNTGELFF. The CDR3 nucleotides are TGTGCCAGCAGGGGGACTAGCAGGAACACCGGGGAGCTGTTTTTT.

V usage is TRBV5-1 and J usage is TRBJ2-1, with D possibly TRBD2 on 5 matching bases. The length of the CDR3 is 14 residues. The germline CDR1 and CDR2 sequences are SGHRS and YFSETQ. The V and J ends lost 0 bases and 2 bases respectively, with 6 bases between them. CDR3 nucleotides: TGCGCCAGCAGCTTGGTGAGGGCCTACAATGAGCAGTTCTTC. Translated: CASSLVRAYNEQFF.

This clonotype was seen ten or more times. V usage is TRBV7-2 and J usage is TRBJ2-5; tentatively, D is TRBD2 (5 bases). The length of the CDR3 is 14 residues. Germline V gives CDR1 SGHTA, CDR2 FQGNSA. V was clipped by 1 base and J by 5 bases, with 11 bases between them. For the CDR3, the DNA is TGTGCCAGCAGCTTAGGAGGGAACGCCGAGACCCAGTACTTC. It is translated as CASSLGGNAETQYF. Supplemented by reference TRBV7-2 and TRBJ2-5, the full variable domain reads GAGVSQSPSNKVTEKGKDVELRCDPISGHTALYWYRQSLGQGLEFLIYFQGNSAPDKSGLPSDRFSAERTGGSVSTLTIQRTQQEDSAVYLCASSLGGNAETQYFGPGTRLLVL.

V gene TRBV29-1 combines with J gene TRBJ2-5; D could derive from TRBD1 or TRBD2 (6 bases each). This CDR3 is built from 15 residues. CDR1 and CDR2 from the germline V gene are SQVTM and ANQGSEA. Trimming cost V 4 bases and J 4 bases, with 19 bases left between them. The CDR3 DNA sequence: TGCAGCGTTGTTTCTCGGGGGCAGAGTAGAGAGACCCAGTACTTC. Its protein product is CSVVSRGQSRETQYF.

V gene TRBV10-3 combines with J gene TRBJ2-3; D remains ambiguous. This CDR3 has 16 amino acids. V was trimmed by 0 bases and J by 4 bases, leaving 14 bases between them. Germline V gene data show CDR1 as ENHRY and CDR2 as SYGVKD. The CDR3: CAISESRGIEADTQYF. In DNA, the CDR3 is TGTGCCATCAGTGAGTCGAGAGGTATTGAGGCAGATACGCAGTATTTT.

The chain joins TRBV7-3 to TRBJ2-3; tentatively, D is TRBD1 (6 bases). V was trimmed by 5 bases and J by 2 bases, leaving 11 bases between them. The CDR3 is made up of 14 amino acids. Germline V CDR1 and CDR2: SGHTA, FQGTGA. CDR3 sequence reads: CASSPTGYTDTQYF. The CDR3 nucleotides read TGTGCCAGCAGCCCAACAGGGTACACAGATACGCAGTATTTT.

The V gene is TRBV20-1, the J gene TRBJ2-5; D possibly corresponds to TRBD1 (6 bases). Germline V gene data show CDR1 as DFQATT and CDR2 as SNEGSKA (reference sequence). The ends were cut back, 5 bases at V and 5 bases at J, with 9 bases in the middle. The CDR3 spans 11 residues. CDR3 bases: TGCAGTGCTCGGACAGTGGAGACCCAGTACTTC. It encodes CSARTVETQYF.

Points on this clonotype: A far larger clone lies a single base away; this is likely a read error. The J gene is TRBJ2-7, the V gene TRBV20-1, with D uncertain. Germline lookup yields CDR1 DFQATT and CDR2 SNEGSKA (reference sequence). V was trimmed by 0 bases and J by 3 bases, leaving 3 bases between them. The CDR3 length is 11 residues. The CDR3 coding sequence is TGCAGTGCTAGAGACATCTACGAGCAGTACTTC. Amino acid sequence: CSARDIYEQYF.

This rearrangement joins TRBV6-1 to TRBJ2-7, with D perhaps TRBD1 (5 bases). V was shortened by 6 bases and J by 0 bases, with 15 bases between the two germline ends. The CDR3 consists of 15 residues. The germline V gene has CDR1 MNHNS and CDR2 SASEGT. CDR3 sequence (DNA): TGTGCCAGCAGGGATCCCGGACAAAGCTCCTACGAGCAGTACTTC. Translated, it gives CASRDPGQSSYEQYF.

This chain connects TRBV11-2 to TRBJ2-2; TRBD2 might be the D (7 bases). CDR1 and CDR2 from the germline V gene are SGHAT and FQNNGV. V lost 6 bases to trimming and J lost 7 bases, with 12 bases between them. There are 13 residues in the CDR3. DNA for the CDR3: TGTGCCAGCAGGAAAGGGGGGGACGGGGAGCTGTTTTTT. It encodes CASRKGGDGELFF.

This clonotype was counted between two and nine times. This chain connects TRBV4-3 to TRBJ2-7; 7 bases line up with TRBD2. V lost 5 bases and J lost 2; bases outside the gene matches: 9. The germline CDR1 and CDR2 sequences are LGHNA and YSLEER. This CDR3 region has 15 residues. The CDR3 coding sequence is TGCGCCAGCAGCTGGGGGGGACTGGGTCCCTACGAGCAGTACTTC. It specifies CASSWGGLGPYEQYF.

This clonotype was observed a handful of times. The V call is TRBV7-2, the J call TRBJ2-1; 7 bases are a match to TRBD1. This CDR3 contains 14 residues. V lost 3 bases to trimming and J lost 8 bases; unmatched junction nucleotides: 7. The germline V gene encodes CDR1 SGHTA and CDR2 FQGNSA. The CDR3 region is CASSFATGMDEQFF. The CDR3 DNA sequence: TGTGCCAGCAGCTTCGCGACAGGGATGGATGAGCAGTTCTTC.

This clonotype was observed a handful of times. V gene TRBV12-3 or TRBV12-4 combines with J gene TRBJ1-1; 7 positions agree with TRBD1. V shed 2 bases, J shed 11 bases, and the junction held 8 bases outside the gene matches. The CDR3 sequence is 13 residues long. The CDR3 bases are TGTGCCAGCAGTTTAAAATTAGGGGGCGCGGCTTTCTTT. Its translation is CASSLKLGGAAFF.